The 28 T cell receptor beta chains in this list originate from one sample, sequenced in a study of T cells in Graves' hyperthyroidism and ophthalmopathy. TCR beta CDR3 sequences were amplified from RNA transcripts. In the first-round RT-PCR of the TCR CDR3, the HTBI primer set was used. Each CDR3 protein is one row after TCRdb ran MiXCR on the multiplex PCR reads. The sample carries around 280,000 distinct CDR3 sequences, about an eighth recorded once. Sequencing used blood. These receptors were collected from a woman in her thirties with Graves' hyperthyroidism that later progressed to Graves' ophthalmopathy.

This clonotype has a count of ten or more. V and J are TRBV6-2 or TRBV6-3 and TRBJ2-5, with 9 bases that match TRBD2. Germline V CDR1 and CDR2: MNHEY, SVGEGT. The CDR3 totals 15 residues. V was pared by 2 bases and J by 4 bases, with 5 bases of the junction left unmatched. The CDR3 loop is CASSYGAGGVETQYF. The CDR3 DNA reads TGTGCCAGCAGTTACGGCGCGGGAGGGGTAGAGACCCAGTACTTC.

This clonotype occurred many times. The chain joins TRBV4-3 to TRBJ1-2; possibly TRBD1 for D (5 bases). In germline, CDR1 is LGHNA, CDR2 YSLEER. The V end lost 0 bases, the J end lost 3 bases, and 14 bases lay between the germline ends. The CDR3 covers 16 residues. CDR3 loop: CASSQDFGATDYGYTF. CDR3 DNA sequence: TGCGCCAGCAGCCAAGATTTCGGGGCGACAGACTATGGCTACACCTTC.

CDR3 sequence (DNA): TGTGCCAGCAGTGGGACTAGCGGGATGACCTACGAGCAGTACTTC. Its translation: CASSGTSGMTYEQYF. The rearrangement joins TRBV6-2 or TRBV6-3 to TRBJ2-7; 13 nucleotides match TRBD2. The CDR3 length is 15 residues. Germline V gene sequence: CDR1 MNHEY, CDR2 SVGEGT. J gave up 2 bases and V 5 bases, and 3 bases lay outside the gene matches.

This chain joins TRBV10-3 and TRBJ2-6, with 7 nucleotides matching TRBD2. J lost 0 bases, V lost 7 bases, and 12 bases had no gene match. This CDR3 contains 18 residues. Germline loops: CDR1 ENHRY, CDR2 SYGVKD. The CDR3 here is CAITPGGSAFSGANVLTF. DNA of the CDR3: TGTGCCATCACCCCGGGAGGCTCCGCCTTCTCTGGGGCCAACGTCCTGACTTTC.

This clonotype was seen a few times. The V and J genes are TRBV24-1 and TRBJ2-7, with 7 positions matching TRBD1. The CDR3 has 12 amino acids. V was clipped by 8 bases and J by 5 bases; unmatched bases: 5. Per the germline V gene, CDR1 is KGHDR and CDR2 is SFDVKD. CDR3 region: CATKGALDEQYF. Written as DNA, the CDR3 is TGTGCCACCAAGGGGGCCCTGGACGAGCAGTACTTC.

The V call is TRBV4-1, the J call TRBJ1-1, with D possibly TRBD1 on 6 matching bases. There are 15 residues in the CDR3. CDR1 is MGHRA and CDR2 is YSYEKL in the germline V gene. The V end was cut by 0 bases, the J end by 5 bases, with 13 bases between. The CDR3 DNA is TGCGCCAGCAGCCAAGAGGTCCCAGGGGAGACTGAAGCTTTCTTT. As protein: CASSQEVPGETEAFF.

This clonotype was observed at least ten times. The rearrangement links TRBV6-1 to TRBJ2-5; D is undetermined. The CDR3 length is 13 residues. Germline V gene lookup returns CDR1 MNHNS and CDR2 SASEGT. V was trimmed by 5 bases and J by 1 base, leaving 8 bases between them. CDR3 nucleotide sequence: TGTGCCAGCAGTCCCTTGTCCCAAGAGACCCAGTACTTC. This sequence encodes CASSPLSQETQYF.

This clonotype was detected once. This sequence joins TRBV7-3 and TRBJ2-3; D is unclear. CDR3 length equals 15 residues. V was clipped by 5 bases and J by 5 bases, with 17 bases between them. Germline CDR1 is SGHTA and CDR2 is FQGTGA. CDR3 nucleotides: TGTGCCAGCAGCCAGACCGGACGCGAGCAAGATACGCAGTATTTT. Protein product: CASSQTGREQDTQYF.

This clonotype was counted many times. CDR3 nucleotide sequence: TGTGCCAGCGACACCCGGGACAGGTACGGCAATCAGCCCCAGCATTTT. Encoded protein: CASDTRDRYGNQPQHF. This sequence joins TRBV27 and TRBJ1-5; 8 bases align to TRBD1. This CDR3 has 16 amino acids. V trimming: 8 bases; J trimming: 2 bases; junction bases outside the gene matches: 11. The germline V gene has CDR1 MNHEY and CDR2 SMNVEV (reference sequence).

This clonotype was observed many times. The chain employs TRBV7-9 and TRBJ2-6; 10 bases line up with TRBD1. The J segment lost 2 bases and the V segment lost 2 bases, leaving 6 bases of the junction unmatched. Germline lookup yields CDR1 SEHNR and CDR2 FQNEAQ (reference sequence). The CDR3 extends over 18 amino acids. CDR3 sequence reads: CASSLWGQGIAGANVLTF. CDR3 nucleotides: TGTGCCAGCAGCTTATGGGGACAGGGGATCGCTGGGGCCAACGTCCTGACTTTC. Full variable domain (outside the CDR3, taken from reference TRBV7-9 and TRBJ2-6): DTGVSQNPRHKITKRGQNVTFRCDPISEHNRLYWYRQTLGQGPEFLTYFQNEAQLEKSRLLSDRFSAERPKGSFSTLEIQRTEQGDSAMYLCASSLWGQGIAGANVLTFGAGSRLTVL.

The chain recombines TRBV4-1 with TRBJ1-1; D perhaps matches TRBD1 (6 bases). V dropped 0 bases and J dropped 10 bases, with 12 bases sitting between them. Germline V CDR1 and CDR2: MGHRA, YSYEKL. CDR3 length equals 13 residues. DNA for the CDR3: TGCGCCAGCAGCCAAGATGAGGGGGGGCGAGCTTTCTTT. Translated, it gives CASSQDEGGRAFF.

V is TRBV12-3 or TRBV12-4 and J is TRBJ1-2, with 11 bases fitting TRBD1. CDR3 size: 17 residues. J was trimmed by 2 bases and V by 5 bases; bases with no gene match: 10. The CDR3 sequence is CASSLGTGGGKNYGYTF. CDR3 DNA sequence: TGTGCCAGCAGTCTTGGGACAGGGGGTGGGAAAAACTATGGCTACACCTTC.

In this sample, this clonotype turned up many times. This chain links TRBV20-1 with TRBJ1-2; D is ambiguous. The germline CDR1 and CDR2 sequences are DFQATT and SNEGSKA (reference sequence). V gave up 3 bases and J gave up 3 bases, with 8 bases separating them. This CDR3 comprises 12 residues. The CDR3 protein is CSASDEDYGYTF. CDR3 DNA sequence: TGCAGTGCTAGTGACGAGGACTATGGCTACACCTTC.

This clonotype was observed a handful of times. This may be a read error: a much more frequent sequence differs by one nucleotide. The chain couples TRBV12-3 or TRBV12-4 to TRBJ2-3; D tentatively fits TRBD1 or TRBD2 (5 bases each). The V gene lost 3 bases and the J gene lost 1 base, with 11 bases spanning the gap. This CDR3 comprises 15 residues. The CDR3 DNA is TGTGCCAGCAGTTTCCTAACGGGACGCACAGATACGCAGTATTTT. Translation gives CASSFLTGRTDTQYF.

This clonotype has at least ten counts. The V gene is TRBV11-2, the J gene TRBJ1-4, with 7 bases lining up with TRBD1. Germline V gene sequence: CDR1 SGHAT, CDR2 FQNNGV. The length of the CDR3 is 16 residues. Trimming took 0 bases from V and 4 from J; bases not matched to a gene: 5. CDR3 DNA: TGTGCCAGCAGCTTAGACAGGGGGAGCAATAATGAAAAACTGTTTTTT. It specifies CASSLDRGSNNEKLFF.

The sample holds many counts of this clonotype. CDR3: CASSFSGNTIYF. As DNA, the CDR3 is TGTGCCAGCAGCTTCTCTGGAAACACCATATATTTT. This sequence joins TRBV13 and TRBJ1-3; D remains ambiguous. This CDR3 is built from 12 residues. V was clipped by 3 bases and J by 0 bases, with 0 bases between them. Germline CDR1 PRHDT, CDR2 FYEKMQ (reference sequence).

Ten or more counts support this clonotype. This chain connects TRBV28 to TRBJ2-7; D gene ambiguous. CDR1 is MDHEN, CDR2 SYDVKM, per germline. The CDR3 is 14 amino acids. Trimming pared 4 bases from V and 2 bases from J, leaving 12 bases between. The CDR3 protein is CASSSWTGTYEQYF. The CDR3 region has the DNA TGTGCCAGCAGTTCGTGGACGGGTACCTACGAGCAGTACTTC.

This clonotype was detected ten times or more. The chain couples TRBV9 to TRBJ2-3; no clear D. Per germline, CDR1 SGDLS and CDR2 YYNGEE. The ends were cut back, 4 bases at V and 0 bases at J, with 12 bases in the middle. This CDR3 contains 15 residues. Here the CDR3 DNA reads TGTGCCAGCAGCTCCTGGACGGATAGCACAGATACGCAGTATTTT. Its protein is CASSSWTDSTDTQYF. The variable domain in full, completed from reference TRBV9 and TRBJ2-3, reads DSGVTQTPKHLITATGQRVTLRCSPRSGDLSVYWYQQSLDQGLQFLIQYYNGEERAKGNILERFSAQQFPDLHSELNLSSLELGDSALYFCASSSWTDSTDTQYFGPGTRLTVL.

The chain carries TRBV7-9 and TRBJ1-4; 9 nucleotides line up with TRBD1. The CDR3 spans 15 residues. Germline V gives CDR1 SEHNR, CDR2 FQNEAQ (reference sequence). V lost 4 bases to trimming and J lost 8 bases; unmatched junction nucleotides: 8. DNA for the CDR3: TGTGCCAGCAGCTCGCGGACAGGGGTAGGGGAAAAACTGTTTTTT. Translated: CASSSRTGVGEKLFF. Full variable domain (outside the CDR3, taken from reference TRBV7-9 and TRBJ1-4): DTGVSQNPRHKITKRGQNVTFRCDPISEHNRLYWYRQTLGQGPEFLTYFQNEAQLEKSRLLSDRFSAERPKGSFSTLEIQRTEQGDSAMYLCASSSRTGVGEKLFFGSGTQLSVL.

This clonotype was picked up a small number of times. A read error is likely, as this CDR3 ends without the conserved phenylalanine or tryptophan. The gene calls are TRBV11-2 and TRBJ2-6, with D tentatively TRBD1 (5 bases). Germline V gene data show CDR1 as SGHAT and CDR2 as FQNNGV. There are 15 residues in the CDR3. Trimming left V 1 base short and J 2 bases short, with 6 bases between. The CDR3 spells CASSLAGPGANVLTL. The CDR3 DNA follows: TGTGCCAGCAGCTTAGCAGGGCCTGGGGCCAACGTCCTGACTCTC.

The J gene is TRBJ1-4, the V gene TRBV5-1; a weak D match, TRBD1 (5 bases). This CDR3 has 15 amino acids. Germline CDR1 reads SGHRS; CDR2 reads YFSETQ. The V and J ends lost 3 bases and 5 bases respectively, with 14 bases between them. The CDR3 spells CASSWDRDGNEKLFF. CDR3 coding DNA: TGCGCCAGCAGCTGGGACCGGGACGGGAATGAAAAACTGTTTTTT.

This clonotype was seen at least ten times. The CDR3 is CASSLYRRIQETQYF. The CDR3 DNA follows: TGTGCCAGCAGCTTATACAGGAGAATCCAAGAGACCCAGTACTTC. The rearrangement uses TRBV5-6 and TRBJ2-5, with D tentatively TRBD1 (5 bases). Germline lookup yields CDR1 SGHDT and CDR2 YYEEEE. Trimming removed 2 bases from V and 1 base from J, with 12 bases in between. CDR3 length: 15 residues.

The chain joins TRBV6-2 or TRBV6-3 to TRBJ2-6; unclear D gene. Trimming stripped 7 bases from V and 0 bases from J, with 7 bases between. The CDR3 has 14 residues. The germline gives CDR1 MNHEY, CDR2 SVGEGT. The CDR3 bases are TGTGCCAGCACTAGGATCTCTGGGGCCAACGTCCTGACTTTC. This encodes CASTRISGANVLTF.

This clonotype occurred many times. CDR3 nucleotide sequence: TGTGCCACCAGCATGGCGGAGACCCAGTACTTC. This encodes CATSMAETQYF. The chain combines TRBV15 with TRBJ2-5; D gene ambiguous. The CDR3 is made up of 11 amino acids. The germline V gene has CDR1 LNHNV and CDR2 YYDKDF (reference sequence). V was trimmed by 4 bases and J by 5 bases, leaving 5 bases between them.

CDR3 nucleotides: TGCGCCAGCAGCCAAGAAGGGCTAGCGGGAGGATTCTCCTACAATGAGCAGTTCTTC. Its protein product is CASSQEGLAGGFSYNEQFF. The gene calls are TRBV4-1 and TRBJ2-1; 11 bases match TRBD2. The J segment lost 0 bases and the V segment lost 0 bases, leaving 7 bases of the junction unmatched. CDR1 and CDR2 from the germline V gene are MGHRA and YSYEKL. This CDR3 has 19 residues.

This clonotype was detected ten times or more. The chain joins TRBV7-9 to TRBJ2-7; perhaps TRBD2 as D (5 bases). CDR3 size: 12 residues. Germline V CDR1 and CDR2: SEHNR, FQNEAQ (reference sequence). V dropped 5 bases and J dropped 6 bases, with 11 bases sitting between them. CDR3 DNA: TGTGCCAGCAGCCCAAGCGGTTCCGAGCAGTACTTC. Protein sequence: CASSPSGSEQYF.

CDR3 sequence reads: CASSYGPANYGYTF. CDR3 nucleotides: TGTGCCAGCAGTTACGGGCCAGCTAACTATGGCTACACCTTC. This chain uses TRBV6-8 with TRBJ1-2; D is uncertain. Trimming shortened V by 2 bases and J by 0 bases, and 7 bases separated the two germline ends. CDR1 is MNHGY, CDR2 SAAAGT, per germline. The CDR3 contains 14 residues.

Ten or more counts support this clonotype. The chain combines TRBV2 with TRBJ2-5; 8 positions match TRBD2. The CDR3 length is 15 residues. Trimming at V came to 0 bases and at J to 3 bases, leaving 3 bases not matched to a gene. CDR1 and CDR2 (germline): SNHLY, FYNNEI. The CDR3, as DNA: TGTGCCAGCAGTGAAGCATCAGCGGGAGAAGAGACCCAGTACTTC. This gives the protein CASSEASAGEETQYF.